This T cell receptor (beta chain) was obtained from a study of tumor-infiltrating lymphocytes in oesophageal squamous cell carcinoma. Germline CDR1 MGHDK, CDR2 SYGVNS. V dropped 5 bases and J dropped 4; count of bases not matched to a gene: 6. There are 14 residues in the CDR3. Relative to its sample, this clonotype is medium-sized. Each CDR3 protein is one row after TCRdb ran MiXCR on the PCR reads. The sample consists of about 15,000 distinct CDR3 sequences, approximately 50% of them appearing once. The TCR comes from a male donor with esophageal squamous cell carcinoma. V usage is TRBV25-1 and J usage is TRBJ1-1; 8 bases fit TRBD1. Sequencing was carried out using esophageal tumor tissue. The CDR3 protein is CASSRGQGVTEAFF. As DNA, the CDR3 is TGTGCCAGCAGTCGAGGACAGGGTGTCACTGAAGCTTTCTTT.